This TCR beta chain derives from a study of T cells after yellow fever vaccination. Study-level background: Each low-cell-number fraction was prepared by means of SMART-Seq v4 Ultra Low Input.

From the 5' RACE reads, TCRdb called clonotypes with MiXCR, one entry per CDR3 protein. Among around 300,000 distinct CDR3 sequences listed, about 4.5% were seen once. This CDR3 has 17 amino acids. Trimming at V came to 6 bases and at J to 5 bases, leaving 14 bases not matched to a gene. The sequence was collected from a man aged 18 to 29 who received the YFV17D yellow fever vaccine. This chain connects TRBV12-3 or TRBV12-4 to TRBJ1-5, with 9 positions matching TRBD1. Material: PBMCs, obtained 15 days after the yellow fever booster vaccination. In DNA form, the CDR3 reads TGTGCCAGCAGCCGTAGTCCCGGGACAGGGTTGCATCAGCCCCAGCATTTT. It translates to CASSRSPGTGLHQPQHF.